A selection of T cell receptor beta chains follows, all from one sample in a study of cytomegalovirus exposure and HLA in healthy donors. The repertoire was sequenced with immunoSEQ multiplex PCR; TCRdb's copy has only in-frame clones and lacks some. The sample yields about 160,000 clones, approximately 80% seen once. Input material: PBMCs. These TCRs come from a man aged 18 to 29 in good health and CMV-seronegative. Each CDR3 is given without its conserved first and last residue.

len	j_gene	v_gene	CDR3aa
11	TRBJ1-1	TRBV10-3	AISESTRNQAF
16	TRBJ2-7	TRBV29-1	SVETWSFERELTYEQY
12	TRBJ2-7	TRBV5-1	ASSLGQNSYEQY
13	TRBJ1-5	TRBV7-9	ASSPPGEPDQPQH
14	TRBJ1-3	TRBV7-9	ASSLFGQGYGNTIY
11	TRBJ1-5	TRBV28	ASSRGSNQPQH
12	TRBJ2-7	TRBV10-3	AISGTGSSYEQY
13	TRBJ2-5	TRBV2	ASSEEAGRSETQY
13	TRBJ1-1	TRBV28	ASNHKQDLNTEAF
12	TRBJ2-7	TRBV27	ASRDRGQAYEQY
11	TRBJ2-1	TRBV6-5	ASGLGANNEQF
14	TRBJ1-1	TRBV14	ASSQHSGTQNTEAF
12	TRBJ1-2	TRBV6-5	ASSYQQGLYGYT
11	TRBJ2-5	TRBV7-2	ASSQGLIETQY
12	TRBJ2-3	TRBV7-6	ASSLAGQADTQY
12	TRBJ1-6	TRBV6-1	ASSEHGSDSPLH
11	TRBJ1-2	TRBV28	ASSSGQIYGYT
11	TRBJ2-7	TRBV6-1	ASSVRETYEQY
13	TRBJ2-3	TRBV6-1	ASSEHEGSTDTQY
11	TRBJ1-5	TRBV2	AVGQGVGQPQH
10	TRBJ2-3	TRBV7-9	ASSFSTDTQY
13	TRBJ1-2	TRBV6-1	ASSDRQGAVYGYT
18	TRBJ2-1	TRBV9	ASSPSLRRGQGAPYNEQF
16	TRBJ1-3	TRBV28	ASSLWPSGGPSGNTIY
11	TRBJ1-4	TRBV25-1	ASRAGKSEKLF
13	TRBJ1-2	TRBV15	ATSRDWGDNYGYT
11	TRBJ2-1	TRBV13	ASRAGPYNEQF
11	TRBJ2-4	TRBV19	ATTGTGRNSQY
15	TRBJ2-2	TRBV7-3	ASSLNPGQGNTGELF
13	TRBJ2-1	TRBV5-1	ASGTSLSSYNEQF
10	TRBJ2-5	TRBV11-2	ASSSRGETQY
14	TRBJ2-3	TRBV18	ASSPRRDRPTDTQY
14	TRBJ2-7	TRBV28	ASSFGARGVDYEQY
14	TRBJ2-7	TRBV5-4	ASSWTGTGGGYEQY
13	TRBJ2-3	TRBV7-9	ASSLWSAGTDTQY
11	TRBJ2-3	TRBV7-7	ASSLLAPDTQY
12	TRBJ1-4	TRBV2	ASSPMDRGEKLF
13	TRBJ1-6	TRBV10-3	AISPGTGQDSPLH
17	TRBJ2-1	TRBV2	ASSETVGLAGANYNEQF
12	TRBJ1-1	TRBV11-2	ASSQSRVNTEAF
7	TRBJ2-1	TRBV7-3	ATLNEQF
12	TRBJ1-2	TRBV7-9	ASVKQTGSYGYT
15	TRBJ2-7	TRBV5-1	ASSLRPTPTSSYEQY
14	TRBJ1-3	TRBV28	ATRPFSGSRGNTIY
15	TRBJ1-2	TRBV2	AIPARAGGAPNYGYT
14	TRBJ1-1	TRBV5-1	ASSWGPGTANTEAF